This T cell receptor (beta chain) was recovered during a study of CD8+ T cells in alopecia areata. Turning to the study itself: Administration of oral tofacitinib to treated patients was at 5 to 10 mg twice daily.

Treatment reported: oral pan-JAK inhibitor, 5-10 mg twice daily. Lesional scalp punch biopsies and peripheral blood came from alopecia areata patients. Concerning this clone itself: The antigen is not known.

Following RNA extraction, reverse transcription yielded cDNA that acted as the sequencing template. Sequencing was performed with immunoSEQ multiplex PCR; in TCRdb, only in-frame clones are kept and a portion is missing. This table holds nearly 7,500 clones, under 70% found once. The CDR3 consists of 14 residues. V was cut by 7 bases and J by 3 bases, with 16 bases left in between. The V gene's germline CDR1 is SNHLY and CDR2 FYNNEI. Study-level results: Mouse data revealed clearer TCR sharing than patient data did, a gap possibly tied to HLA.

The J gene is TRBJ2-7, the V gene TRBV2; D unresolved. This TCR was sampled from a human donor with alopecia areata. The material sequenced was skin, taken at week 4, from a patient treated with tofacitinib. The CDR3 sequence is CASKYRIRDYEQYF. CDR3 bases: TGTGCCAGCAAATATAGAATTAGGGACTACGAGCAGTACTTC.